This entry is about one T cell receptor beta chain. This specimen comes from a study of blood T cell repertoires in COVID-19. The V segment lost 0 bases and the J segment 8 bases; nucleotides outside the gene matches: 6. The length of the CDR3 is 15 residues. Germline V gene lookup returns CDR1 SGHAT and CDR2 FQNNGV. In the authors' methods: Amplification of reference gene primers was used by the study to estimate nucleated cell counts. Here immunoSEQ multiplex PCR was the method, and the copy in TCRdb shows in-frame clones only, minus some. V and J calls plus clone size are reproduced from that table; the DNA served to infer D and trimming. The sample records 290,000 or so clones, roughly nine tenths being singletons.

Sample: peripheral blood. The chain links TRBV11-2 to TRBJ2-1; 8 bases are a match to TRBD2. The source is a woman between 25 and 40 years old with COVID-19, enrolled during active disease. CDR3 DNA: TGTGCCAGCAGCTTAGACGGGAGGGCCCGGTATGAGCAGTTCTTC. Its protein is CASSLDGRARYEQFF. Supplemented by reference TRBV11-2 and TRBJ2-1, the full variable domain reads EAGVAQSPRYKIIEKRQSVAFWCNPISGHATLYWYQQILGQGPKLLIQFQNNGVVDDSQLPKDRFSAERLKGVDSTLKIQPAKLEDSAVYLCASSLDGRARYEQFFGPGTRLTVL.